The clone carrying this T cell receptor (beta chain) was seen ten or more times. Antigen unknown. Barcoded TCR alpha and TCR beta cDNA libraries with UMIs came from 5'RACE using constant-segment primers. TCRdb redid the calling of the 5' RACE reads with MiXCR, one entry per CDR3 protein. The table records 250,000 to 300,000 distinct CDR3 sequences, approximately 8% of them present only once. This entry is derived from a study of T-cell memory formation after mild COVID-19. General observations from the study: Some clones that responded were present in memory (sampled pre-infection), which suggests cross-reactive memory joined. Day 15 to 85 contracting clones showed balanced CD4/CD8; day 15 to 37 expanders favored CD4+. CD8+ contracting clones occupied EMRA, while CD4+ ones occupied mainly CM and EM.

The specimen was PBMCs or a T cell subset sorted from them (not recorded which). The receptor's source is a man between 18 and 35 years old who had mild COVID-19 (a few samples of this study predate the infection). Cell type and time point are not known.

The CDR3 reads CASSLAAGSNEQFF. In nucleotides, the CDR3 is TGCGCCAGCAGCTTGGCCGCAGGCAGCAATGAGCAGTTCTTC. The gene calls are TRBV5-1 and TRBJ2-1; D ambiguous. CDR1 and CDR2 from the germline V gene are SGHRS and YFSETQ. The CDR3 spans 14 residues. Trimming shortened V by 0 bases and J by 6 bases, and 10 bases separated the two germline ends.